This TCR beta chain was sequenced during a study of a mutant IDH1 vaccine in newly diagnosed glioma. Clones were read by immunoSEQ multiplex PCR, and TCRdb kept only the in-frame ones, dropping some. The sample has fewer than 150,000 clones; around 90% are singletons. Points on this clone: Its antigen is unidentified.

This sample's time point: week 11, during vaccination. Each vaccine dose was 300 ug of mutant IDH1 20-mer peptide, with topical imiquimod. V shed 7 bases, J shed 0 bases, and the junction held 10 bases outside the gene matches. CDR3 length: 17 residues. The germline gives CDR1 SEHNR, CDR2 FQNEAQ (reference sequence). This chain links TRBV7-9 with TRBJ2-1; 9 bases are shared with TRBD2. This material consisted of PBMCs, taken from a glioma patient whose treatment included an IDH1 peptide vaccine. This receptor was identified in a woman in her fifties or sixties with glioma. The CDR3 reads CASTHLGGRASYNEQFF. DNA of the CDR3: TGTGCCAGCACCCACCTGGGCGGGAGGGCCTCCTACAATGAGCAGTTCTTC.